The rows below give T cell receptor beta chains drawn from one sample of a study of blood T cell repertoires in COVID-19. Sequencing was performed with immunoSEQ multiplex PCR; in TCRdb, only in-frame clones are kept and a portion is missing. The top ten clones hold 7.9% of a sample with tens of thousands of clones, roughly 90% of them seen once. Sequencing was done on a sample of peripheral blood. Source of these receptors: a man aged 55 to 70 with COVID-19, enrolled during active disease. Each CDR3 is given with its conserved first and last residue.

TRBJ1-5	TRBV29-1	CSVTSGGSNQPQHF
TRBJ2-1	TRBV5-6	CASSLAGTSSNEQFF
TRBJ2-3	TRBV5-4	CASSPGTPGDTQYF
TRBJ1-2	TRBV27	CASRSTGIYGYTF
TRBJ1-1	TRBV30	CAWSVWGQGTNTEAFF
TRBJ2-7	TRBV11-2	CASTLRGFRYEQYF
TRBJ1-2	TRBV19	CASRQGRGYTF
TRBJ2-1	TRBV19	CASSTLGGGNEQFF
TRBJ1-1	TRBV6-5	CASSYHRADPEAFF
TRBJ2-1	TRBV6-5	CASNRPGKDEQFF
TRBJ2-3	TRBV5-6	CASSLSAGGTDTQYF
TRBJ1-4	TRBV5-5	CASSFRGQLEANEKLFF
TRBJ2-7	TRBV10-3	CAISESTASKYEQYF
TRBJ2-5	TRBV19	CASSKVRQETQYF
TRBJ2-5	TRBV5-1	CASSLTKGWEQETQYF
TRBJ1-5	TRBV19	CASRADGDRRGQPQHF
TRBJ1-1	TRBV28	CASSTPQGDEAFF
TRBJ2-6	TRBV30	CAWTFGANVLTF
TRBJ2-1	TRBV5-1	CASSLLRSGTRNEQFF
TRBJ1-6	TRBV18	CASSPGTVSPLHF
TRBJ2-1	TRBV2	CASSYLLSDNEQFF
TRBJ1-2	TRBV19	CASKRQGYGYTF
TRBJ1-2	TRBV6-5	CASSRVGASLIGYTF
TRBJ2-7	TRBV19	CASSISRGNEQYF